This T cell receptor beta chain was identified during a study of control samples from healthy donors and cancer patients. The CDR3 sequence is 15 residues long. Data came from immunoSEQ multiplex PCR; TCRdb stores just in-frame clones and leaves some out. The sample has under 60,000 clones, more than 85% seen once. V gene TRBV21-1 combines with J gene TRBJ2-5; TRBD2 is the table's D call, not checked against the DNA. TRBV21-1 is a pseudogene. The sample taken for sequencing was PBMCs. This TCR came from a woman between 45 and 60 years old with head and neck cancer. In DNA, the CDR3 is TGTGCCAGCAGCGAAGCGGGGGGGCAGCAAGAGACCCAGTACTTC. Amino acids: CASSEAGGQQETQYF.